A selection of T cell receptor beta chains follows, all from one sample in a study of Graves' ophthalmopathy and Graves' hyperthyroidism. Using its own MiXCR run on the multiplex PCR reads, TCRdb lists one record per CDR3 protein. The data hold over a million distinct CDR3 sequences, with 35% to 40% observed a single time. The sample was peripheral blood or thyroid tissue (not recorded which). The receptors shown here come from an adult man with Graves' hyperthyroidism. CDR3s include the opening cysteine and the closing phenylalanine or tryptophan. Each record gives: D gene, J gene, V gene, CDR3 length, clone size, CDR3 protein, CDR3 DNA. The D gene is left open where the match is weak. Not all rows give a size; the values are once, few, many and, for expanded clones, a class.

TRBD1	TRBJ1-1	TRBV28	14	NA	CASRTPDRAAEAFF	TGTGCCAGCAGAACCCCAGACAGGGCTGCTGAAGCTTTCTTT
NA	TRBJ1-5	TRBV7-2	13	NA	CASNFSGFQPQHF	TGTGCCAGCAACTTCTCGGGGTTCCAGCCCCAGCATTTT
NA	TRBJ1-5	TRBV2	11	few	CDSSFGQPQHF	TGTGACAGCAGCTTCGGTCAGCCCCAGCATTTT
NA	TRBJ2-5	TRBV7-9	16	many	CASSSLASRASETQYF	TGTGCCAGCAGCTCCCTTGCGAGCAGGGCGTCAGAGACCCAGTACTTC
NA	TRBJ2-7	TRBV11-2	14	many	CASSLDELGYEQYF	TGTGCCAGCAGCTTAGATGAGTTAGGGTACGAGCAGTACTTC
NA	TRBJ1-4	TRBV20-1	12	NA	CSTRLGPEKLFF	TGCAGTACTAGATTGGGACCGGAAAAACTGTTTTTT
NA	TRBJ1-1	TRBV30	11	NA	CAWSGRNEAFF	TGTGCCTGGAGTGGAAGAAATGAAGCTTTCTTT
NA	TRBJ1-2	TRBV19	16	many	CASSMRNLRTTYGYTF	TGTGCCAGTAGTATGCGGAATCTGCGCACGACCTATGGCTACACCTTC
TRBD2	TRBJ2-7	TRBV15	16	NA	CATSKGGIAGGYEQYF	TGTGCCACCAGCAAAGGGGGGATAGCGGGAGGGTACGAGCAGTACTTC
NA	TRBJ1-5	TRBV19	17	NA	CASSIFQGTHSNQPQHF	TGTGCCAGTAGTATTTTCCAGGGCACCCATAGCAATCAGCCCCAGCATTTT
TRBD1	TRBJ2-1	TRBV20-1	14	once	CSASPDRDYNEQFF	TGCAGTGCTAGCCCGGACAGGGACTACAATGAGCAGTTCTTC
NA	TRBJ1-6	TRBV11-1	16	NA	CASSPVAKTGNSPLHF	TGTGCCAGCAGCCCCGTTGCCAAGACGGGTAATTCACCCCTCCACTTT
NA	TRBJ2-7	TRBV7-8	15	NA	CASSYPAGTSYEQYF	TGTGCCAGCAGCTATCCGGCTGGCACTTCCTACGAGCAGTACTTC
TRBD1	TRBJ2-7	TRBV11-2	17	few	CASSLPDRGRAFHEQYF	TGTGCCAGCAGCTTACCCGACAGGGGGAGGGCTTTCCACGAGCAGTACTTC
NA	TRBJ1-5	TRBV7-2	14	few	CASSSTPTNQPQHF	TGTGCCAGCAGCTCGACGCCTACCAATCAGCCCCAGCATTTT
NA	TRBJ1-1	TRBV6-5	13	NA	CASSLDHNTEAFF	TGTGCCAGCAGCCTGGACCATAACACTGAAGCTTTCTTT
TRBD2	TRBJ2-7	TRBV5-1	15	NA	CASSREGLSPYEQYF	TGCGCCAGCAGCCGGGAGGGACTCAGCCCTTACGAGCAGTACTTC
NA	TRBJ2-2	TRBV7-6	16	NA	CASTDTGTRNTGELFF	TGTGCCAGCACCGACACCGGGACCCGGAACACCGGGGAGCTGTTTTTT
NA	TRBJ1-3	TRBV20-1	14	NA	CSADQGTGGNTIYF	TGCAGTGCTGATCAGGGAACCGGTGGAAACACCATATATTTT
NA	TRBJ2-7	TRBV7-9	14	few	CASASGTGSYEQYF	TGTGCCAGCGCCTCCGGCACAGGGTCCTACGAGCAGTACTTC
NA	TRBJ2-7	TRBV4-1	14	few	CASSLGPPYLEQYF	TGCGCCAGCAGCCTAGGACCCCCCTATCTCGAGCAGTACTTC
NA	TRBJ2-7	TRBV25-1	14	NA	CASSEFPGRWVQYF	TGTGCCAGCAGTGAATTCCCGGGGCGGTGGGTGCAGTACTTC
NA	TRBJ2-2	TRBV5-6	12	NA	CASGLGAKELFF	TGTGCCAGCGGACTGGGGGCCAAGGAGCTGTTTTTT
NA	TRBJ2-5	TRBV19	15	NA	CASSLRSTSQETQYF	TGTGCCAGTAGTCTCAGGAGTACCTCTCAAGAGACCCAGTACTTC
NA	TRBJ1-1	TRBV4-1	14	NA	CASSQVGENTEALF	TGCGCCAGCAGCCAAGTAGGAGAGAACACTGAAGCTCTCTTT
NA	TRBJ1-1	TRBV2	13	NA	CASRYRAVTEAFF	TGTGCCAGCCGATACCGCGCCGTCACTGAAGCTTTCTTT
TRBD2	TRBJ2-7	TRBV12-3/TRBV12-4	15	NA	CASSRSGRASNEQYF	TGTGCCAGCAGTCGTAGCGGGAGGGCCTCTAACGAGCAGTACTTC
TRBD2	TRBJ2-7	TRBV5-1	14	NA	CASSALLAGGEQYF	TGCGCCAGCAGCGCCCTACTAGCGGGCGGCGAGCAGTACTTC
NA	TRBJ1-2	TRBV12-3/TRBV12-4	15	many	CASTPGVGGRRGYTF	TGTGCCAGCACCCCCGGGGTAGGGGGACGGCGCGGCTACACCTTC
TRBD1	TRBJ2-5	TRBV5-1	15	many	CASSLAGQGPETQYF	TGCGCCAGCAGCTTGGCCGGACAGGGCCCAGAGACCCAGTACTTC
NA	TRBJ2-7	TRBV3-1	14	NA	CASSSDWKRYEQYF	TGTGCCAGCAGTTCCGATTGGAAGCGCTACGAGCAGTACTTC
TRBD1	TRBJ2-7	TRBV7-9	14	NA	CASSPDRAVDEQYF	TGTGCCAGCAGCCCGGACAGGGCAGTGGACGAGCAGTACTTC
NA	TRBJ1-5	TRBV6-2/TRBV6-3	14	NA	CASTPRGGGQPQHF	TGTGCCAGCACCCCCCGCGGAGGGGGTCAGCCCCAGCATTTT
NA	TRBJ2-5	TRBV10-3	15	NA	CASSDWSRSEETQYF	TGTGCCAGCAGTGATTGGTCTAGATCCGAAGAGACCCAGTACTTC
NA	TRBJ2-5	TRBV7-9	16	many	CASSPASEGTKETQYF	TGTGCCAGCAGCCCCGCCTCGGAGGGGACGAAAGAGACCCAGTACTTC
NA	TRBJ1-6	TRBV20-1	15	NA	CSARYMTNEGSPLHF	TGCAGTGCTAGATACATGACAAACGAGGGATCACCCCTCCACTTT
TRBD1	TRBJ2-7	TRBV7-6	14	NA	CASSSSQGASEQYF	TGTGCCAGCAGCTCCTCGCAGGGGGCGTCGGAGCAGTACTTC
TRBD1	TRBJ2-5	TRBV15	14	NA	CATSRGQGEETQYF	TGTGCCACCAGCAGGGGACAGGGAGAAGAGACCCAGTACTTC
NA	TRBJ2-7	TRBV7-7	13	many	CASSLGEGDEQYF	TGTGCCAGCAGCTTAGGTGAAGGGGACGAGCAGTACTTC
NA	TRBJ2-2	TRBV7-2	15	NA	CASSLGGISLRELFF	TGTGCCAGCAGCTTAGGTGGGATTTCTCTACGGGAGCTGTTTTTT
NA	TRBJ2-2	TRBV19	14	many	CASRTLDPDGELFF	TGTGCCAGTAGAACTCTGGACCCTGACGGGGAGCTGTTTTTT
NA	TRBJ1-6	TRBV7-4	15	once	CASSFRGAQNSPLHF	TGTGCCAGCAGCTTTCGGGGGGCGCAAAATTCACCCCTCCACTTT
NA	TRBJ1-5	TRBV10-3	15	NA	CAISESGGAGQPQHF	TGTGCCATCAGTGAGTCGGGAGGGGCGGGACAGCCCCAGCATTTT
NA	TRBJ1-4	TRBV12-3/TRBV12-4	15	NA	CASSPGWQEVEKLFF	TGTGCCAGCTCACCAGGATGGCAGGAGGTCGAAAAACTGTTTTTT
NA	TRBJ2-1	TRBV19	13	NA	CASSTGGLISPFF	TGTGCCAGTAGTACGGGGGGCCTCATCTCCCCGTTCTTC
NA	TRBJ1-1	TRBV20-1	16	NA	CSASALAGGGNTEAFF	TGCAGTGCTAGCGCCCTAGCGGGGGGCGGCAACACTGAAGCTTTCTTT
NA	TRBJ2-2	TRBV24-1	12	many	CATRRDTGELFF	TGTGCCACCAGGAGGGACACCGGGGAGCTGTTTTTT
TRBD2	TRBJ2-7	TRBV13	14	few	CASSPPGGLAEQYF	TGTGCCAGCAGCCCCCCGGGAGGGTTGGCCGAGCAGTACTTC
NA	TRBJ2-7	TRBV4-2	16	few	CASSPTPAREPYEQYF	TGTGCCAGCAGCCCAACTCCGGCTCGGGAACCCTACGAGCAGTACTTC
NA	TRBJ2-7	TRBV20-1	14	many	CSARGLGKSDEQYF	TGCAGTGCTAGAGGTTTGGGGAAGTCGGACGAGCAGTACTTC
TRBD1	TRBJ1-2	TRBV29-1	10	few	CSVRDRDYTF	TGCAGCGTTCGGGACAGGGACTACACCTTC
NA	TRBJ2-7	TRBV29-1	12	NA	CSVGQFSYEQYF	TGCAGCGTCGGCCAGTTCTCCTACGAGCAGTACTTC
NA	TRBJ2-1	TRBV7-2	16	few	CASSLAAGAYVNEQFF	TGTGCCAGCAGCTTAGCGGCGGGGGCCTACGTCAATGAGCAGTTCTTC
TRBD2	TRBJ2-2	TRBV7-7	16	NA	CASSPGRGGRIGELFF	TGTGCCAGCAGCCCAGGCCGCGGGGGGCGTATCGGGGAGCTGTTTTTT
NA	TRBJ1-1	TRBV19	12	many	CASSRDNTEAFF	TGTGCCAGTTCTAGGGATAACACTGAAGCTTTCTTT
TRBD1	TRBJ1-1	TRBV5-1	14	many	CASRLGQGDTEAFF	TGCGCCAGCAGATTGGGACAGGGCGACACTGAAGCTTTCTTT
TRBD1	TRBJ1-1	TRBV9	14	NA	CASTKGQFQTEAFF	TGTGCCAGCACTAAGGGACAGTTTCAAACTGAAGCTTTCTTT
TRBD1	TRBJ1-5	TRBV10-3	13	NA	CAIRTGTGQPQHF	TGTGCCATCAGGACCGGGACAGGGCAGCCCCAGCATTTT